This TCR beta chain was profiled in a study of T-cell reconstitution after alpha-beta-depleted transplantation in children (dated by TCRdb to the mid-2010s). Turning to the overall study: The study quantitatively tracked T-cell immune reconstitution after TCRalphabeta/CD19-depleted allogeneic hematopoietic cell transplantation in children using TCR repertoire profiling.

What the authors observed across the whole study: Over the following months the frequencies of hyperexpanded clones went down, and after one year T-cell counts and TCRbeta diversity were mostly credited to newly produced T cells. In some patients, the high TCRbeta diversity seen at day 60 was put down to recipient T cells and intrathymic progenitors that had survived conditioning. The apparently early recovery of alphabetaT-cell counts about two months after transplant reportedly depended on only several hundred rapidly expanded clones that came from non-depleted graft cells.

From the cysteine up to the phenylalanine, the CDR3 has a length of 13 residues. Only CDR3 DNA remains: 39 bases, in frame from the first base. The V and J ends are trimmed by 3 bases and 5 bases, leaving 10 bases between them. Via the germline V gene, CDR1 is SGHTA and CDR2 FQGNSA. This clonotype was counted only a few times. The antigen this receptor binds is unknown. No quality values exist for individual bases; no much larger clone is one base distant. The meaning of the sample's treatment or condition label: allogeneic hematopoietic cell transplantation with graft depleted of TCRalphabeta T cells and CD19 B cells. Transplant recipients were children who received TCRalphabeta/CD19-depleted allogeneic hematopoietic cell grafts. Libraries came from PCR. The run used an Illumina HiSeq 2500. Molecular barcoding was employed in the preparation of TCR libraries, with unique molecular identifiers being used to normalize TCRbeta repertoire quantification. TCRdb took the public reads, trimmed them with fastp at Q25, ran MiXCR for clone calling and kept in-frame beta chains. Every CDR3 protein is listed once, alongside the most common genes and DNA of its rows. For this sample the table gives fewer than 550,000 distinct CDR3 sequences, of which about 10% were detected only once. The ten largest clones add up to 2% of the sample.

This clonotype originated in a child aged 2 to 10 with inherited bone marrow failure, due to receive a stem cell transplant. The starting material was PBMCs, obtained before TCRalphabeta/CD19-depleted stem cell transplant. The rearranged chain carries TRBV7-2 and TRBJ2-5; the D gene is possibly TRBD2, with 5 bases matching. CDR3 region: CASSFFEGETQYF. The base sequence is TGTGCCAGCAGCTTTTTTGAGGGCGAGACCCAGTACTTC. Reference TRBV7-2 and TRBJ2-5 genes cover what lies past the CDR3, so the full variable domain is GAGVSQSPSNKVTEKGKDVELRCDPISGHTALYWYRQSLGQGLEFLIYFQGNSAPDKSGLPSDRFSAERTGGSVSTLTIQRTQQEDSAVYLCASSFFEGETQYFGPGTRLLVL.